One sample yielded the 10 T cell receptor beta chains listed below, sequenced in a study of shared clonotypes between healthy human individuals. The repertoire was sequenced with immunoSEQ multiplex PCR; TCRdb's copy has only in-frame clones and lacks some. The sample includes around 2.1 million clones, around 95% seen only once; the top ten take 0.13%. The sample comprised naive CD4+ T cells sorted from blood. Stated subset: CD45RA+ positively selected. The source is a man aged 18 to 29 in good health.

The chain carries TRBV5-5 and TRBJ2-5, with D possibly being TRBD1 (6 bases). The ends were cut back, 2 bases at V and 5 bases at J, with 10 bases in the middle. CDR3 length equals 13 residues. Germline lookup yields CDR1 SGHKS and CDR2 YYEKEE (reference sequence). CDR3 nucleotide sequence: TGTGCCAGCAGCTTAGGACAGCCTGAGACCCAGTACTTC. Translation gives CASSLGQPETQYF.

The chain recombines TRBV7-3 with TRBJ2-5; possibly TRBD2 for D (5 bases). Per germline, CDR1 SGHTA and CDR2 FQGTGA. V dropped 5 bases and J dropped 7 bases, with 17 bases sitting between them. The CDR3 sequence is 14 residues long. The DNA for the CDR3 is TGTGCCAGCAGCATCGGACTGGGAACTGGGACCCAGTACTTC. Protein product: CASSIGLGTGTQYF.

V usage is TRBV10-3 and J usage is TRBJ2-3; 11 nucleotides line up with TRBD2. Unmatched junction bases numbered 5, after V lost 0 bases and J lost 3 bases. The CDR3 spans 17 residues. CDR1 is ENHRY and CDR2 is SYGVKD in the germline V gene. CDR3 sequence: CAISESLASGGTDTQYF. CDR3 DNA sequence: TGTGCCATCAGTGAGTCATTGGCTAGCGGGGGGACAGATACGCAGTATTTT.

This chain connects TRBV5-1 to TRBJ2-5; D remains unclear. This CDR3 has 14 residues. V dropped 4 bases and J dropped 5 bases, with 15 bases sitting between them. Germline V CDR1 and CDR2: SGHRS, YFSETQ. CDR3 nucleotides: TGCGCCAGCAGCCTCGGTCGGCCTTGGGAGACCCAGTACTTC. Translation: CASSLGRPWETQYF.

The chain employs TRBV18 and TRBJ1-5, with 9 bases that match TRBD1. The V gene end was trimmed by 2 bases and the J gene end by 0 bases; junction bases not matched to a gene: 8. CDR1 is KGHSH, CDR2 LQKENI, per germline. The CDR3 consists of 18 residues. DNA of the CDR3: TGTGCCAGCTCACCAAGGGGGACAGGGCAACTTAGCAATCAGCCCCAGCATTTT. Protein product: CASSPRGTGQLSNQPQHF.

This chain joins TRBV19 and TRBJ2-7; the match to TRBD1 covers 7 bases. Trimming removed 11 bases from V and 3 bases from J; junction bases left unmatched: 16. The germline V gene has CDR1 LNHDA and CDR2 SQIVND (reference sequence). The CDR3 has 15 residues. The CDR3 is CASTLGVTGSYEQYF. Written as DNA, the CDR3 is TGTGCCTCCACCCTAGGGGTGACAGGGAGCTACGAGCAGTACTTC.

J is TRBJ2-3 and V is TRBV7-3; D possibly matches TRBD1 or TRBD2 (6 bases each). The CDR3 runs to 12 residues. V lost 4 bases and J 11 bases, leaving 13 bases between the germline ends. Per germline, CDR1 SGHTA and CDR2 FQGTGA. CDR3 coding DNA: TGTGCCAGCAGCTCTCCTGGGGGGCGGCAGTATTTT. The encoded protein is CASSSPGGRQYF.

CDR3 region: CASSLGGASGVGSTDTQYF. In nucleotides, the CDR3 is TGCGCCAGCAGCCTCGGGGGGGCTAGCGGGGTGGGTAGCACAGATACGCAGTATTTT. The genes are TRBV4-1 and TRBJ2-3; 9 bases are a match to TRBD2. CDR1 is MGHRA, CDR2 YSYEKL, per germline. Germline trimming cut 4 bases from V and 0 bases from J; bases unmatched to any gene: 14. The CDR3 contains 19 residues.

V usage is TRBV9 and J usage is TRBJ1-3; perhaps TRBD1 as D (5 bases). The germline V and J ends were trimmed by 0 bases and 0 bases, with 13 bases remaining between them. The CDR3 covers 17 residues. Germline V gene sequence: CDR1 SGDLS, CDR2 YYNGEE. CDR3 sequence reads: CASSVGYGGYSGNTIYF. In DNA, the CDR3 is TGTGCCAGCAGCGTAGGATACGGGGGATACTCTGGAAACACCATATATTTT.

The CDR3 sequence is CASSITSGGTYEQYF. CDR3 in DNA: TGTGCCAGCAGTATAACTAGCGGGGGGACCTACGAGCAGTACTTC. The chain combines TRBV2 with TRBJ2-7; 12 bases map to TRBD2. The CDR3 is 15 residues long. The J segment lost 2 bases and the V segment lost 5 bases, leaving 4 bases of the junction unmatched. CDR1 SNHLY and CDR2 FYNNEI come from the germline V gene. Using reference TRBV2 and TRBJ2-7 for the parts outside the CDR3, the full variable domain is EPEVTQTPSHQVTQMGQEVILRCVPISNHLYFYWYRQILGQKVEFLVSFYNNEISEKSEIFDDQFSVERPDGSNFTLKIRSTKLEDSAMYFCASSITSGGTYEQYFGPGTRLTVT.